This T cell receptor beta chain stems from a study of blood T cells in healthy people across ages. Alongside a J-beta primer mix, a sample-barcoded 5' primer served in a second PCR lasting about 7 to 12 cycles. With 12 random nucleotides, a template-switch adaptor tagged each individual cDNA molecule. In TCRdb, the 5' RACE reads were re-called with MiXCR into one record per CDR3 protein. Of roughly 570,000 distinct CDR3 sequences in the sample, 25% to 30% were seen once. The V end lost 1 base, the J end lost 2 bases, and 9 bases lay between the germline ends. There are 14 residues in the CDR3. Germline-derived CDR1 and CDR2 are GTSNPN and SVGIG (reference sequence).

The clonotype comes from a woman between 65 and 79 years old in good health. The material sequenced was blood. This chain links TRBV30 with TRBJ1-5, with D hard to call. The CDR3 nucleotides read TGTGCCTGGAGTGGGGAGTCTGGCAATCAGCCCCAGCATTTT. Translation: CAWSGESGNQPQHF.